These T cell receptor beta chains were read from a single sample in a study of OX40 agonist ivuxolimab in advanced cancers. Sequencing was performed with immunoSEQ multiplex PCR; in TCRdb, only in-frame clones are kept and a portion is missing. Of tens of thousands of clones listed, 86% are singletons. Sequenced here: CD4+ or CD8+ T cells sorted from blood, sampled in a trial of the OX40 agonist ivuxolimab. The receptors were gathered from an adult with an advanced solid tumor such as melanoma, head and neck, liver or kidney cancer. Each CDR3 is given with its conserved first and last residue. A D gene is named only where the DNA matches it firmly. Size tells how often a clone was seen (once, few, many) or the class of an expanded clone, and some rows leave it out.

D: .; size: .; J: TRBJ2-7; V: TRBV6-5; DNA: TGTGCCAGCAGTTACTCGAGTAGGTACGAGCAGTACTTC; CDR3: CASSYSSRYEQYF
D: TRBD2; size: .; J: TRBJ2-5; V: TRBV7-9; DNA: TGTGCCAGCAGCTTAAAGGGACTAGCGGGAGCGGAGACCCAGTACTTC; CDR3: CASSLKGLAGAETQYF
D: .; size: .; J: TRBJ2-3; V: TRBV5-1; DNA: TGCGCCAGCAGCCCCCTAGAGAACCATCGCACAGATACGCAGTATTTT; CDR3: CASSPLENHRTDTQYF
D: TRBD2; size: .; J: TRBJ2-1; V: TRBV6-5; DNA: TGTGCCAGCAGTATCTTAGCGGGTCTCTACAATGAGCAGTTCTTC; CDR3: CASSILAGLYNEQFF
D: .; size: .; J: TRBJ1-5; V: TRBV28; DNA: TGTGCCAGCAGTCTGGGACGTAGCAATCAGCCCCAGCATTTT; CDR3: CASSLGRSNQPQHF
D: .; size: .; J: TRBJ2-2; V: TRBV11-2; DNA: TGTGCCAGCGTGCGCACCGGGGAGCTGTTTTTT; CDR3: CASVRTGELFF
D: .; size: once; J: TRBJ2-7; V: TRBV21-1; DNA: TGTGCCAATCCGTTTTGCTACGAGCAGTACTTC; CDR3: CANPFCYEQYF
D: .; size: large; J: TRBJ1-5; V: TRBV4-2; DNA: TGTGCCAGCAGCCAAGCGAAGGGAATCGATCAGCCCCAGCATTTT; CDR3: CASSQAKGIDQPQHF
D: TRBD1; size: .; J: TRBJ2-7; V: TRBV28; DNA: TGTGCCAGCAGCCCGCCCGACGGACAGGCCGCCTACGAGCAGTACTTC; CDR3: CASSPPDGQAAYEQYF
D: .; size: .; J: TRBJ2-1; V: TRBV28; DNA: TGTGCCAGCAGTTTCGACTACAATGAGCAGTTCTTC; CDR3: CASSFDYNEQFF
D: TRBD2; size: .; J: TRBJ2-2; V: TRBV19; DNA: TGTGCCAGTAAAGAGATAAGCGGGGGGAACACCGGGGAGCTGTTTTTT; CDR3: CASKEISGGNTGELFF
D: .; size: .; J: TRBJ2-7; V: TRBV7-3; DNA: TGTGCCAGCAGCTTATCCGCGGGTAACTCGGACGAGCAGTACTTC; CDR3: CASSLSAGNSDEQYF
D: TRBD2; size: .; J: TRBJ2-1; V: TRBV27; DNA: TGTGCCAGCAGACTAGCGGGGCGGAGGGTACACAATGAGCAGTTCTTC; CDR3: CASRLAGRRVHNEQFF
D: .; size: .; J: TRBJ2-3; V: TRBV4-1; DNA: TGCGCCAGCAGCTCGCGACCCGGCACAGATACGCAGTATTTT; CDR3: CASSSRPGTDTQYF
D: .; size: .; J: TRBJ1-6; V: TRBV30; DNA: TGTGCCTGGAGTGTAAATACAGGAAAAACCCTCCACTTT; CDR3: CAWSVNTGKTLHF
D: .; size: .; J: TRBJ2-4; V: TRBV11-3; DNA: TGTGCCAGCAGCCCGTCCCCCACTCTAGCCAAAAACATTCAGTACTTC; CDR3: CASSPSPTLAKNIQYF
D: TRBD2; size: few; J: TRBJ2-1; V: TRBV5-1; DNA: TGCGCCAGCTCGGGGGCGGGAGGCTACAATGAGCAGTTCTTC; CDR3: CASSGAGGYNEQFF